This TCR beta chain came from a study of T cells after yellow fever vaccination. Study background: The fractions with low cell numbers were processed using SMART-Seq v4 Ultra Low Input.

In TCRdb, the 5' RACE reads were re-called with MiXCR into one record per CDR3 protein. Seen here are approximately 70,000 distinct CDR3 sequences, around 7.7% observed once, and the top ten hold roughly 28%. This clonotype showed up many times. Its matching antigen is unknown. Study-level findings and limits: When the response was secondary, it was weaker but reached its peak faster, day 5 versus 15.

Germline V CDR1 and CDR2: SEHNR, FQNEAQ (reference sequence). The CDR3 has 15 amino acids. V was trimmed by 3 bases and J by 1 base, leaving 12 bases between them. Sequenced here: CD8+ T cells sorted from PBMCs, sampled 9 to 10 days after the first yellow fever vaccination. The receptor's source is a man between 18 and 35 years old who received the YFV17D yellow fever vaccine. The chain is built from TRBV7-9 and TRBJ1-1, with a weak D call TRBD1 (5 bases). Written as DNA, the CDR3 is TGTGCCAGCAGCTTCCACGAGACAGCGAACACTGAAGCTTTCTTT. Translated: CASSFHETANTEAFF.